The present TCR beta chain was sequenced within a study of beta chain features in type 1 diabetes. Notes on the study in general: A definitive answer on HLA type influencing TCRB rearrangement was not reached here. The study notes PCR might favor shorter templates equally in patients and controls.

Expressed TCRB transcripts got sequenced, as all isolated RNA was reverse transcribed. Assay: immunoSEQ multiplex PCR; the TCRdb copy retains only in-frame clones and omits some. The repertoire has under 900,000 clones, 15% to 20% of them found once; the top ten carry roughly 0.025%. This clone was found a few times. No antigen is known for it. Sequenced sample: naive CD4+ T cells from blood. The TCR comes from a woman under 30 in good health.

The CDR3 DNA sequence: TGTGCCAGTAGTATTAGGGGACAGACCTCCTACGAGCAGTACTTC. Translation gives CASSIRGQTSYEQYF. The J gene is TRBJ2-7, the V gene TRBV19, with TRBD1 identical over 7 bases. CDR1 is LNHDA, CDR2 SQIVND, per germline (reference sequence). The length of the CDR3 is 15 residues. With V trimmed by 3 bases and J by 0 bases, 5 bases remained unmatched. Full variable domain (rest looked up from reference TRBV19 and TRBJ2-7): DGGITQSPKYLFRKEGQNVTLSCEQNLNHDAMYWYRQDPGQGLRLIYYSQIVNDFQKGDIAEGYSVSREKKESFPLTVTSAQKNPTAFYLCASSIRGQTSYEQYFGPGTRLTVT.